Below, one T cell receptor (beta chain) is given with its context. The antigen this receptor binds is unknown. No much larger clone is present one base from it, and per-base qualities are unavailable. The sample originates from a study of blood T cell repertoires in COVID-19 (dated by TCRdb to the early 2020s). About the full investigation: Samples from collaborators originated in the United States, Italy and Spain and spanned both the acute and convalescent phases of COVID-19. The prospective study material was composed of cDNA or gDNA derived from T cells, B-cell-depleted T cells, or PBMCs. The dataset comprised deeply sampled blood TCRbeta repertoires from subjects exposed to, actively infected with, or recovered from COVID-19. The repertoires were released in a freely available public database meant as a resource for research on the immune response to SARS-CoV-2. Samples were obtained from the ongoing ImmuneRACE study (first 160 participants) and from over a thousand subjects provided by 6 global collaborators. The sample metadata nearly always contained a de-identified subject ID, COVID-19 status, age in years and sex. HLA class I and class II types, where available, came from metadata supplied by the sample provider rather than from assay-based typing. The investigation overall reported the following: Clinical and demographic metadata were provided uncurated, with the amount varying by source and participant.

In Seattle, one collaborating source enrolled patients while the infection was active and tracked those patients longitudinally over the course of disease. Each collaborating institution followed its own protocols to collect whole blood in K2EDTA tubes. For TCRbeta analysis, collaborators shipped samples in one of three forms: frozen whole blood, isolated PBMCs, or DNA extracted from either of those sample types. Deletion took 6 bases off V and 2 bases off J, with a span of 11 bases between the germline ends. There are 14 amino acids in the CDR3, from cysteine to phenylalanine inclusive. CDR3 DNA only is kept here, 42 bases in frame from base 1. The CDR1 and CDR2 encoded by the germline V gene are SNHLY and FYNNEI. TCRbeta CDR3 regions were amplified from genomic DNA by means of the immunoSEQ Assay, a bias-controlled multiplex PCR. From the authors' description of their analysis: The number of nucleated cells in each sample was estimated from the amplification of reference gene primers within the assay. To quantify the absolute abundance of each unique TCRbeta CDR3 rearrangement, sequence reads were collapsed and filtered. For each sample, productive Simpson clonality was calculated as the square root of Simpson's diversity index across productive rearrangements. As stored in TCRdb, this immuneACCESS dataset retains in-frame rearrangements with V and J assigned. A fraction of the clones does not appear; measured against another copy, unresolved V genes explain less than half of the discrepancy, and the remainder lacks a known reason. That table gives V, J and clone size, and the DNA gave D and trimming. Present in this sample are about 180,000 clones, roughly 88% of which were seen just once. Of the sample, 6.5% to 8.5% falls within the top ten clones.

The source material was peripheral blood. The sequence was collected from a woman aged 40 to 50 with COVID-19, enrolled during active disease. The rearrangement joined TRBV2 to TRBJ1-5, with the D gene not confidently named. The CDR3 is CASSGVGGNQPQHF. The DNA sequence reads TGTGCCAGCAGCGGGGTAGGAGGCAATCAGCCCCAGCATTTT. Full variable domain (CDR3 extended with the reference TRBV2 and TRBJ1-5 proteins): EPEVTQTPSHQVTQMGQEVILRCVPISNHLYFYWYRQILGQKVEFLVSFYNNEISEKSEIFDDQFSVERPDGSNFTLKIRSTKLEDSAMYFCASSGVGGNQPQHFGDGTRLSIL.